This T cell receptor beta chain was identified during a study of shared clonotypes between healthy human individuals. All donors were Caucasian adults living in Nashville, Tennessee. The CDR3 consists of 14 residues. Germline V gene sequence: CDR1 SGHRS, CDR2 YFSETQ. Trimming removed 5 bases at V and 8 bases at J, with 14 bases between. Samples underwent the assay at deep level. The assay was immunoSEQ multiplex PCR, and TCRdb's table has in-frame clones only and misses some. Of more than 2,000,000 clones in the sample, over 85% were seen once. This clone was found a few times. This chain uses TRBV5-1 with TRBJ1-6, with a tentative D call TRBD1 (6 bases). The sequence was obtained from a man aged 18-30 years in good health. The sequenced sample was naive CD4+ T cells sorted from blood. Subset noted: CD45RA+ positively selected. CDR3 residues: CASSVQGPDSPLHF. The CDR3 nucleotides read TGCGCCAGCAGTGTACAGGGCCCTGATTCACCCCTCCACTTT.